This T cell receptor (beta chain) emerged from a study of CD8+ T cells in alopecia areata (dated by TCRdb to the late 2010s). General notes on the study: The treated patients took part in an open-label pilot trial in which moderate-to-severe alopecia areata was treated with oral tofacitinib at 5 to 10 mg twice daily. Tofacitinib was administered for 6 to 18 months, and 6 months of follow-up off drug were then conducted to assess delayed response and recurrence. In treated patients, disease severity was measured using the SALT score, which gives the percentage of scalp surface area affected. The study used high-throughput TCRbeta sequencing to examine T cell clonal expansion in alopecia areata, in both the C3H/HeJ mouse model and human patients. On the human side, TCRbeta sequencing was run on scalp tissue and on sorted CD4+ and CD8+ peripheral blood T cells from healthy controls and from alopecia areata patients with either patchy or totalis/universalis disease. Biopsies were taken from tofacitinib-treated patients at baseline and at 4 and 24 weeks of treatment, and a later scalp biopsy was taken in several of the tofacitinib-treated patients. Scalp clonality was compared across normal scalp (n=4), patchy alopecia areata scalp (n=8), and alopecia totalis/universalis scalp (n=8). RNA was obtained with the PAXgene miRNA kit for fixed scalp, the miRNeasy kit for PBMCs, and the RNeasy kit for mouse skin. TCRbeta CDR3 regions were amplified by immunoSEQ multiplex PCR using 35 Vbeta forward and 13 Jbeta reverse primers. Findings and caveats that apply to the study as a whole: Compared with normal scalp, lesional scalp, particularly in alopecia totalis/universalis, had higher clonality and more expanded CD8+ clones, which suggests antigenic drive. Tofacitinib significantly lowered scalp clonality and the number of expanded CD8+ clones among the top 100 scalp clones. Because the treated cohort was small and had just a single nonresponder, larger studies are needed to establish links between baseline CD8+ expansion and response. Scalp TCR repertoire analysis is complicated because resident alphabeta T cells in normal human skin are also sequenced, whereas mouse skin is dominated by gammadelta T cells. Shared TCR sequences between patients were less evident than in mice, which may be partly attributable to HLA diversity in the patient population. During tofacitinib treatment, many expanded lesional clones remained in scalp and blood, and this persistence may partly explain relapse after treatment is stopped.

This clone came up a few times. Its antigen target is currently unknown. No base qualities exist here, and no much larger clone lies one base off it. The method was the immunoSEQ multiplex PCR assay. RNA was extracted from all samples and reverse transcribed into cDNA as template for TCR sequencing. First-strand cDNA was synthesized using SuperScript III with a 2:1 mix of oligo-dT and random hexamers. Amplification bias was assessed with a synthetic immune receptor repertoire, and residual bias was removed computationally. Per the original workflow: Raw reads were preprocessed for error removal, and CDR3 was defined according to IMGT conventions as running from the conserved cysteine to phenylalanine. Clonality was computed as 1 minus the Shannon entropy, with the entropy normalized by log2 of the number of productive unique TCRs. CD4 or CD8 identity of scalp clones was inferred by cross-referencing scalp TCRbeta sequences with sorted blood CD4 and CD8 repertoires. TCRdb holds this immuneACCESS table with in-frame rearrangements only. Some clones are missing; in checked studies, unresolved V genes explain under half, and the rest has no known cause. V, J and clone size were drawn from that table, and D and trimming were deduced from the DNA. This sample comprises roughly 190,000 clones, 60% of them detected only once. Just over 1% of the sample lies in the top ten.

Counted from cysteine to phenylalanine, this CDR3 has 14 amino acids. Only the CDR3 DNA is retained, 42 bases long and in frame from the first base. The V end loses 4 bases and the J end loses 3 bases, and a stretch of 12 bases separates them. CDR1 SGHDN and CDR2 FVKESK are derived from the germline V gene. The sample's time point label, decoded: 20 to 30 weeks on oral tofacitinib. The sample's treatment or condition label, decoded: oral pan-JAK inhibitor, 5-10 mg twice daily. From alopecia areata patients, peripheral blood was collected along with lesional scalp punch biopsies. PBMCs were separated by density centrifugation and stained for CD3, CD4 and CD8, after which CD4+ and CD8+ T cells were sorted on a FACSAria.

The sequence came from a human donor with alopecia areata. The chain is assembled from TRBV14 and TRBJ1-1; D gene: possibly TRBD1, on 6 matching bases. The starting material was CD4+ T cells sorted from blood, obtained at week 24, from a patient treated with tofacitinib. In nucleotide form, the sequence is TGTGCCAGCAGCCTGCTGGGGGGCCACACTGAAGCTTTCTTT. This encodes CASSLLGGHTEAFF.